These 25 T cell receptor beta chains were all obtained from the same sample, sequenced in a study of T-cell reconstitution after alpha-beta-depleted transplantation in children. For TCRbeta, the library was prepared with unique molecular identifiers. TCRdb itself ran the PCR reads through MiXCR, one entry per CDR3 protein. The sample yields about 980,000 distinct CDR3 sequences, roughly 29% seen once. Source: PBMCs, mostly from graft donor cells, taken 360 days after TCRalphabeta/CD19-depleted stem cell transplant. These receptors originate from a boy less than two years old who had a stem cell transplant for SCID, so the T cells may come from the graft donor.

This clonotype has only a few counts. This chain uses TRBV12-3 or TRBV12-4 with TRBJ1-1, with 10 bases aligning to TRBD1. V lost 6 bases and J lost 0; bases outside the gene matches: 4. This CDR3 has 15 amino acids. CDR3 sequence (DNA): TGTGCCAGCAGCGACAGGGGGCGCCTGAACACTGAAGCTTTCTTT. This translates into CASSDRGRLNTEAFF.

The chain links TRBV12-3 or TRBV12-4 to TRBJ2-3, with D possibly called TRBD1 or TRBD2 (6 bases each). The CDR3 extends over 16 amino acids. Between the trimmed V and J ends, which lost 5 bases and 2 bases, there was a span of 17 bases. CDR3 nucleotide sequence: TGTGCCAGCAGTGTCCTCGAGGGGGGCGCCACAGATACGCAGTATTTT. This codes for CASSVLEGGATDTQYF.

The rearrangement uses TRBV20-1 and TRBJ1-2, with TRBD1 as a possible D gene (5 bases). Germline values: CDR1 DFQATT, CDR2 SNEGSKA (reference sequence). The CDR3 runs to 12 residues. The V gene lost 1 base and the J gene lost 8 bases, with 11 bases spanning the gap. This chain's CDR3 is CSARGGGDGYTF. The CDR3, as DNA: TGCAGTGCTAGAGGGGGGGGTGACGGCTACACCTTC.

V gene TRBV5-1 combines with J gene TRBJ1-2; no reliable D call. Germline V gene sequence: CDR1 SGHRS, CDR2 YFSETQ. Trimming stripped 1 base from V and 8 bases from J, with 12 bases between. This CDR3 is 13 amino acids long. CDR3 bases: TGCGCCAGCAGCTTGAAGCCGGGGAAAGGCTACACCTTC. Residues: CASSLKPGKGYTF.

This clonotype occurred a few times. The chain combines TRBV6-5 with TRBJ1-1; 10 bases match TRBD1. The trim removed 0 bases at V and 5 bases at J, leaving 6 bases unmatched. The CDR3 covers 16 residues. CDR1 is MNHEY, CDR2 SVGAGI, per germline. CDR3 sequence: CASSYSSGQGETEAFF. DNA of the CDR3: TGTGCCAGCAGTTACTCGAGTGGACAGGGGGAGACTGAAGCTTTCTTT.

This clonotype showed up just a few times. Here the CDR3 DNA reads TGTGCCACCAGTGAGGCTGGACAGGGGCAGGATACGCAGTATTTT. Translated: CATSEAGQGQDTQYF. The chain uses TRBV24-1 and TRBJ2-3; 9 bases line up with TRBD1. This CDR3 spans 15 amino acids. Trimming cost V 4 bases and J 6 bases; bases outside gene matches: 7. CDR1 KGHDR and CDR2 SFDVKD come from the germline V gene.

This clonotype has a handful of counts. This chain links TRBV12-3 or TRBV12-4 with TRBJ1-5; D is uncertain. The CDR3 is 16 residues long. V was trimmed by 1 base and J by 1 base, leaving 11 bases between them. CDR3 DNA: TGTGCCAGCAGTTTAGAGGTCCAAGGGAGCAATCAGCCCCAGCATTTT. It is translated as CASSLEVQGSNQPQHF.

The chain employs TRBV27 and TRBJ1-5, with D possibly TRBD1 on 6 matching bases. Germline V gives CDR1 MNHEY, CDR2 SMNVEV (reference sequence). CDR3 length: 14 residues. Between the trimmed V and J ends, which lost 6 bases and 6 bases, there was a span of 15 bases. The CDR3: CASRRRGAAQPQHF. The CDR3 nucleotides are TGTGCCAGCAGAAGGCGGGGGGCGGCTCAGCCCCAGCATTTT.

The chain is built from TRBV6-1 and TRBJ1-1; TRBD1 matches 7 bases. The germline V gene has CDR1 MNHNS and CDR2 SASEGT. This CDR3 spans 14 amino acids. Trimming cost V 6 bases and J 1 base; bases outside gene matches: 5. CDR3 nucleotides: TGTGCCAGCAGGGAGACAGGGAAGAACACTGAAGCTTTCTTT. This codes for CASRETGKNTEAFF.

This clonotype was picked up a small number of times. The rearrangement uses TRBV7-8 and TRBJ2-3; 11 positions agree with TRBD1. There are 17 residues in the CDR3. Germline CDR1 and CDR2: SGHVS and FQNEAQ. With V trimmed by 1 base and J by 1 base, 4 bases remained unmatched. CDR3 sequence reads: CASSLGGTGGGTDTQYF. The CDR3 bases are TGTGCCAGCAGCTTAGGGGGGACAGGGGGGGGCACAGATACGCAGTATTTT. The whole variable domain, remainder taken from reference TRBV7-8 and TRBJ2-3, is GAGVSQSPRYKVAKRGQDVALRCDPISGHVSLFWYQQALGQGPEFLTYFQNEAQLDKSGLPSDRFFAERPEGSVSTLKIQRTQQEDSAVYLCASSLGGTGGGTDTQYFGPGTRLTVL.

The rearrangement links TRBV27 to TRBJ2-1; a possible D gene is TRBD2 (6 bases). Looked up from germline, CDR1 is MNHEY and CDR2 is SMNVEV (reference sequence). Trimming stripped 3 bases from V and 6 bases from J, with 15 bases between. CDR3 length equals 15 residues. CDR3 sequence (DNA): TGTGCCAGCAGTTTCAGGCGGGGAATACTCAATGAGCAGTTCTTC. The encoded protein is CASSFRRGILNEQFF.

A single count supports this clonotype. The rearrangement uses TRBV5-1 and TRBJ1-1; D perhaps matches TRBD1 (5 bases). The CDR3 consists of 15 residues. The germline V gene encodes CDR1 SGHRS and CDR2 YFSETQ. The ends were cut back, 3 bases at V and 1 base at J, with 13 bases in the middle. Written as DNA, the CDR3 is TGCGCCAGCAGCTCCCAGGGAGACCGGAACACTGAAGCTTTCTTT. As protein: CASSSQGDRNTEAFF.

The J gene is TRBJ2-7, the V gene TRBV4-3, with a possible D match to TRBD2 (5 bases). This CDR3 has 15 residues. Per the germline V gene, CDR1 is LGHNA and CDR2 is YSLEER. The V end was cut by 1 base, the J end by 0 bases, with 10 bases between. CDR3 DNA sequence: TGCGCCAGCAGCCAAGGGGCGGGTACCTCCTACGAGCAGTACTTC. Its translation is CASSQGAGTSYEQYF.

The V and J genes are TRBV11-2 and TRBJ2-7, with a tentative D call TRBD1 (5 bases). This CDR3 comprises 15 residues. CDR1 is SGHAT, CDR2 FQNNGV, per germline. V dropped 0 bases and J dropped 2 bases, with 11 bases sitting between them. CDR3 sequence (DNA): TGTGCCAGCAGCTTAGAAAGGGGAACAGCCTACGAGCAGTACTTC. Translation gives CASSLERGTAYEQYF.

This rearrangement joins TRBV29-1 to TRBJ1-5, with no clear D. Per germline, CDR1 SQVTM and CDR2 ANQGSEA. The ends were cut back, 7 bases at V and 7 bases at J, with 14 bases in the middle. The CDR3 spans 12 residues. The CDR3 DNA reads TGCAGCGGATCGGCCCATGTACAGCCCCAGCATTTT. Protein sequence: CSGSAHVQPQHF.

In its sample, this clonotype was seen many times. This chain uses TRBV12-3 or TRBV12-4 with TRBJ2-3; D perhaps matches TRBD2 (6 bases). The CDR3 totals 13 residues. Trimming took off 3 bases at V and 6 bases at J, with 10 bases between the two ends. For the CDR3, the DNA is TGTGCCAGCAGTTTGGAGGGGTCCGATACGCAGTATTTT. This gives the protein CASSLEGSDTQYF.

The gene calls are TRBV4-3 and TRBJ2-2; TRBD2 matches 7 bases. The V gene end was trimmed by 0 bases and the J gene end by 1 base; junction bases not matched to a gene: 8. The CDR3 has 18 residues. The germline gives CDR1 LGHNA, CDR2 YSLEER. The CDR3 nucleotides are TGCGCCAGCAGCCAAGAGGCCCCGAGCGGGGAGAACACCGGGGAGCTGTTTTTT. Translating it yields CASSQEAPSGENTGELFF.

In its sample, this clonotype was seen many times. V gene TRBV5-1 combines with J gene TRBJ2-1; D is ambiguous. V was cut by 2 bases and J by 6 bases, with 9 bases left in between. The germline CDR1 and CDR2 sequences are SGHRS and YFSETQ. The CDR3 totals 13 residues. The CDR3, as DNA: TGCGCCAGCAGCTTCGGGTTGGGCAATGAGCAGTTCTTC. Translating gives CASSFGLGNEQFF.

This clonotype was detected once. This chain joins TRBV5-1 and TRBJ2-1, with TRBD2 matching 14 bases. Germline values: CDR1 SGHRS, CDR2 YFSETQ. Unmatched junction bases numbered 5, after V lost 0 bases and J lost 9 bases. This CDR3 spans 16 amino acids. CDR3 DNA: TGCGCCAGCAGCTTGGTCAAGACTAGCGGGGGGGGTGAGCAGTTCTTC. Translation gives CASSLVKTSGGGEQFF.

This clonotype has just a few counts. The J gene is TRBJ2-7, the V gene TRBV6-5; perhaps TRBD2 as D (6 bases). The germline V gene has CDR1 MNHEY and CDR2 SVGAGI. The CDR3 length is 18 residues. Trimming took off 0 bases at V and 0 bases at J, with 18 bases between the two ends. CDR3 DNA: TGTGCCAGCAGTTACTCTTCGCTCAGATCGACTAGCTCCTACGAGCAGTACTTC. This sequence encodes CASSYSSLRSTSSYEQYF.

The rearrangement uses TRBV11-2 and TRBJ1-1; 7 bases align to TRBD1. From germline, CDR1 is SGHAT and CDR2 FQNNGV. Trimming removed 5 bases from V and 0 bases from J; junction bases left unmatched: 21. The CDR3 has 20 residues. The DNA of the CDR3 is TGTGCCAGCAGCCCCCATAGTGTGGGACAGCTTTTACTAATGAACACTGAAGCTTTCTTT. Its translation: CASSPHSVGQLLLMNTEAFF.

In its sample, this clonotype was seen a few times. The V call is TRBV20-1, the J call TRBJ2-7, with 7 bases lining up with TRBD2. Germline V lookup: CDR1 DFQATT, CDR2 SNEGSKA (reference sequence). This CDR3 comprises 13 residues. Trimming cost V 1 base and J 2 bases; bases outside gene matches: 2. In DNA form, the CDR3 reads TGCAGTGCTAGAGCAGCGGGGACCTACGAGCAGTACTTC. Translation: CSARAAGTYEQYF.

V gene TRBV7-6 combines with J gene TRBJ2-7; D uncertain. The germline V gene encodes CDR1 SGHVS and CDR2 FNYEAQ. The V and J ends lost 3 bases and 4 bases respectively, with 10 bases between them. This CDR3 is built from 13 residues. DNA for the CDR3: TGTGCCAGCAGCTTTATCCTGGGTTACGAGCAGTACTTC. As protein: CASSFILGYEQYF. Full variable domain (rest looked up from reference TRBV7-6 and TRBJ2-7): GAGVSQSPRYKVTKRGQDVALRCDPISGHVSLYWYRQALGQGPEFLTYFNYEAQQDKSGLPNDRFSAERPEGSISTLTIQRTEQRDSAMYRCASSFILGYEQYFGPGTRLTVT.

In its sample, this clonotype was seen a few times. The V and J genes are TRBV9 and TRBJ1-6; D is possibly TRBD1 (5 bases). The V gene's germline CDR1 is SGDLS and CDR2 YYNGEE. The CDR3 is made up of 14 amino acids. Trimming pared 0 bases from V and 8 bases from J, leaving 9 bases between. CDR3 amino acids: CASSVVPGDSPLHF. The CDR3 nucleotides read TGTGCCAGCAGCGTAGTTCCGGGGGATTCACCCCTCCACTTT.

The chain couples TRBV4-3 to TRBJ1-1; 7 nucleotides match TRBD1. V shed 0 bases, J shed 1 base, and the junction held 11 bases outside the gene matches. This CDR3 spans 18 amino acids. In germline, CDR1 is LGHNA, CDR2 YSLEER. As DNA, the CDR3 is TGCGCCAGCAGCCAAGATAATATGGGGGAGGGGGCGAACACTGAAGCTTTCTTT. It translates to CASSQDNMGEGANTEAFF.